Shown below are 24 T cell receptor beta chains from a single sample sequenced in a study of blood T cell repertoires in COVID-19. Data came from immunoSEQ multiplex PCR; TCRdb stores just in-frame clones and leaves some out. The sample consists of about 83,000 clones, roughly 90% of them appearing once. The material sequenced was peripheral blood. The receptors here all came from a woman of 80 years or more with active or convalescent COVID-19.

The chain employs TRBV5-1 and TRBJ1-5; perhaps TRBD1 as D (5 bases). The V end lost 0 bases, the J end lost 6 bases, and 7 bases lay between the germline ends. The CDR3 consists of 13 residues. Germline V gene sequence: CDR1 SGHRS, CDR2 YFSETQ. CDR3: CASSLAGGQPQHF. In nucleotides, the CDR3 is TGCGCCAGCAGCTTGGCCGGGGGTCAGCCCCAGCATTTT. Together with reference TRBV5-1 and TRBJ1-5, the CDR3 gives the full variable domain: KAGVTQTPRYLIKTRGQQVTLSCSPISGHRSVSWYQQTPGQGLQFLFEYFSETQRNKGNFPGRFSGRQFSNSRSEMNVSTLELGDSALYLCASSLAGGQPQHFGDGTRLSIL.

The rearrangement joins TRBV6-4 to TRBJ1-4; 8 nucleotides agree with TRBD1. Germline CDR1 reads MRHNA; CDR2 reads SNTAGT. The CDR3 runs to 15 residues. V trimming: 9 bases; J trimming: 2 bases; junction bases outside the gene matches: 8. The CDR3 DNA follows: TGTGCCAGTACCTACCGGACAGGGACTAATGAAAAACTGTTTTTT. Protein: CASTYRTGTNEKLFF.

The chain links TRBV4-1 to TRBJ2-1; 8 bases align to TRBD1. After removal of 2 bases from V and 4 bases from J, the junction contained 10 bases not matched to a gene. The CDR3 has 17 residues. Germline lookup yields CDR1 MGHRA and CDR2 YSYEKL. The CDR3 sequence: CASSQPRRGQAYNEQFF. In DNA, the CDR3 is TGCGCCAGCAGCCAACCACGGCGGGGACAGGCATACAATGAGCAGTTCTTC.

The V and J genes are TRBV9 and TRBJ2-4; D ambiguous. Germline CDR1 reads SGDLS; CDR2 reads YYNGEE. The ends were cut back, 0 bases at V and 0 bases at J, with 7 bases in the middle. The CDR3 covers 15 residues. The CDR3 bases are TGTGCCAGCAGCGTAGGACACCTAGCCAAAAACATTCAGTACTTC. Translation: CASSVGHLAKNIQYF. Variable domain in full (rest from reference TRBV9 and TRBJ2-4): DSGVTQTPKHLITATGQRVTLRCSPRSGDLSVYWYQQSLDQGLQFLIQYYNGEERAKGNILERFSAQQFPDLHSELNLSSLELGDSALYFCASSVGHLAKNIQYFGAGTRLSVL.

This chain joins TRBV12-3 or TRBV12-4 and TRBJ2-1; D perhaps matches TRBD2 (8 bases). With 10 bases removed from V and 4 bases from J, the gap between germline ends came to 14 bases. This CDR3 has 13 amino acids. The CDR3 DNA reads TGTGCCATAGCGGGACAGCCGTACAATGAGCAGTTCTTC. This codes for CAIAGQPYNEQFF.

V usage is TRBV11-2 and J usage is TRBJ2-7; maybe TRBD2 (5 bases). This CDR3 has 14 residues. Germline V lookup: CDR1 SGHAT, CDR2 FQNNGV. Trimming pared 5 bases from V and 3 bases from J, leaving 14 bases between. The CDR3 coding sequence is TGTGCCAGCAGCCCGTGGAGGACTGACTACGAGCAGTACTTC. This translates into CASSPWRTDYEQYF.

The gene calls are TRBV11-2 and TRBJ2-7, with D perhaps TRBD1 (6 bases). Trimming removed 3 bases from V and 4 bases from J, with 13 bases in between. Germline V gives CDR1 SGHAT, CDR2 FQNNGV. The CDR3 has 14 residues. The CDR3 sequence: CASSLAPQGYEQYF. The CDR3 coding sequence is TGTGCCAGCAGCTTGGCCCCACAGGGATACGAGCAGTACTTC.

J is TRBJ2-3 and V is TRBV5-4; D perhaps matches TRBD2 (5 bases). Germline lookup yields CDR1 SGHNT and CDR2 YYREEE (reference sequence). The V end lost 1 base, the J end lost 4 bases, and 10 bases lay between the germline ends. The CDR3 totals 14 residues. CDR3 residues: CASSLRLAADTQYF. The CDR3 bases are TGTGCCAGCAGCTTGAGGCTAGCTGCAGATACGCAGTATTTT.

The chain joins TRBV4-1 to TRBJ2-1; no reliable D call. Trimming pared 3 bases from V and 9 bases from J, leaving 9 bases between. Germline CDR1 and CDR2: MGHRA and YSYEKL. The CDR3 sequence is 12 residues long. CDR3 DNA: TGCGCCAGCAGCCATTTGACATTTGAGCAGTTCTTC. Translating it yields CASSHLTFEQFF.

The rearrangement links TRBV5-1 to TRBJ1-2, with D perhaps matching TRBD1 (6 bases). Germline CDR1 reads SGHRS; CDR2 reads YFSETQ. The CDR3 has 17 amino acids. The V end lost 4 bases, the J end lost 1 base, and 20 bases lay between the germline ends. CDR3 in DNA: TGCGCCAGCAGCCCGGGGGGACATGCTGTCGGTAACTATGGCTACACCTTC. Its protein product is CASSPGGHAVGNYGYTF.

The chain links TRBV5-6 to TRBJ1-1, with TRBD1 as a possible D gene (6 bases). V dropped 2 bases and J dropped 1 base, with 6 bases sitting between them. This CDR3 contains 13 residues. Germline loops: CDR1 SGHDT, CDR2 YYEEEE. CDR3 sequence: CASSLGGNTEAFF. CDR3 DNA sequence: TGTGCCAGCAGCTTAGGGGGGAACACTGAAGCTTTCTTT.

The CDR3 DNA is TGTGCCAGCAGTTTAAGGCGGGGGAACACCGGGGAGCTGTTTTTT. Its protein product is CASSLRRGNTGELFF. The chain recombines TRBV28 with TRBJ2-2, with D perhaps TRBD2 (6 bases). V was clipped by 2 bases and J by 1 base, with 8 bases between them. The CDR3 totals 15 residues. Germline lookup yields CDR1 MDHEN and CDR2 SYDVKM.

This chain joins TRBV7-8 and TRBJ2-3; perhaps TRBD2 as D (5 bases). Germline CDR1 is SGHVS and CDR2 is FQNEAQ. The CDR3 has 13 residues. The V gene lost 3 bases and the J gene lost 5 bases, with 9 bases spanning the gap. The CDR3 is CASSFPGRDTQYF. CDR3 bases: TGTGCCAGCAGCTTTCCGGGGAGAGATACGCAGTATTTT.

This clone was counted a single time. CDR3 coding DNA: TGTGCCAGCAGCTTGTGGCAGGGCAAGAACTATGGCTACACCTTC. Its protein is CASSLWQGKNYGYTF. The chain carries TRBV5-6 and TRBJ1-2, with a weak D call TRBD1 (5 bases). CDR1 and CDR2 (germline): SGHDT, YYEEEE. The CDR3 loop spans 15 amino acids. Deletions cut 1 base from V and 2 bases from J, with 12 bases between.

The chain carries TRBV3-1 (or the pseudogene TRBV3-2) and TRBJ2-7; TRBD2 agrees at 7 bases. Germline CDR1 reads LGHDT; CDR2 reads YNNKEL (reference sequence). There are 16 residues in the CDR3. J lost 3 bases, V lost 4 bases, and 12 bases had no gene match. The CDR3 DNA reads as TGTGCCAGCAGCCCGTGGTCCGGGCGGGGGAACTACGAGCAGTACTTC. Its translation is CASSPWSGRGNYEQYF.

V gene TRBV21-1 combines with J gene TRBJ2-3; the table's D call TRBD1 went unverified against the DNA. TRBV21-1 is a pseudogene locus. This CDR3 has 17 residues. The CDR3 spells CASSKRQGFTSTDTQYF. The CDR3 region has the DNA TGTGCCAGCAGCAAGCGACAGGGGTTTACTAGCACAGATACGCAGTATTTT.

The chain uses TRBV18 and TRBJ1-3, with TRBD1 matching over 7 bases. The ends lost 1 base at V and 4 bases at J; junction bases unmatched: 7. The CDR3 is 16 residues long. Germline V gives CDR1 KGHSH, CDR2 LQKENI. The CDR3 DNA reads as TGTGCCAGCTCACCACAGGGGGCGCGAGCGGGAAACACCATATATTTT. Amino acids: CASSPQGARAGNTIYF.

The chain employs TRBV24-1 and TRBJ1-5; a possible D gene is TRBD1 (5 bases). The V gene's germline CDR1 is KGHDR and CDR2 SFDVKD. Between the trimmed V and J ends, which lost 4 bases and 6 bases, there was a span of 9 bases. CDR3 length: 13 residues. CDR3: CATSDQGGQPQHF. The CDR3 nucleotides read TGTGCCACCAGTGACCAGGGAGGTCAGCCCCAGCATTTT.

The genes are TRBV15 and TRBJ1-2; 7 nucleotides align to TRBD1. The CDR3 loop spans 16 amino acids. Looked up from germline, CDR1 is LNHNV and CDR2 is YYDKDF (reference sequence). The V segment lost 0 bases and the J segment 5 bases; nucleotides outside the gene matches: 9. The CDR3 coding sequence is TGTGCCACCAGCAGAGAACGGCAGGGGGTTTTATATGGCTACACCTTC. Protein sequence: CATSRERQGVLYGYTF.

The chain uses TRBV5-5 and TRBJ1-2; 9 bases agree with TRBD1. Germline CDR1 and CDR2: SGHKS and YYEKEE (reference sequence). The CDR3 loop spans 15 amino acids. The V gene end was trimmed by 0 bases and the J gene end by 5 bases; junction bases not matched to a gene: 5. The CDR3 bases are TGTGCCAGCAGCTTGGCCGGGACAGGGCCGTATGGCTACACCTTC. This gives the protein CASSLAGTGPYGYTF.

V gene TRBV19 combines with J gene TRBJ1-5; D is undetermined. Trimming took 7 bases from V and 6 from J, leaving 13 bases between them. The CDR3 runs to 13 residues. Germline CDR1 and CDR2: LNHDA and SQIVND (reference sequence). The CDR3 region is CASNLREAQPQHF. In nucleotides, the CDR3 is TGTGCCAGTAACCTTCGGGAGGCTCAGCCCCAGCATTTT. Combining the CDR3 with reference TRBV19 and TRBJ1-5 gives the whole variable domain DGGITQSPKYLFRKEGQNVTLSCEQNLNHDAMYWYRQDPGQGLRLIYYSQIVNDFQKGDIAEGYSVSREKKESFPLTVTSAQKNPTAFYLCASNLREAQPQHFGDGTRLSIL.

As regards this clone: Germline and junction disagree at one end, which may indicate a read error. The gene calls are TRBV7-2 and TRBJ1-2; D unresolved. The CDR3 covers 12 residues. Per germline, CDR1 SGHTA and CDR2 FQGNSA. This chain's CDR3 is CASTLGVYGYTF. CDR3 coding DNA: TGTGCCAGCACCTTAGGCGTTTATGGCTACACCTTC.

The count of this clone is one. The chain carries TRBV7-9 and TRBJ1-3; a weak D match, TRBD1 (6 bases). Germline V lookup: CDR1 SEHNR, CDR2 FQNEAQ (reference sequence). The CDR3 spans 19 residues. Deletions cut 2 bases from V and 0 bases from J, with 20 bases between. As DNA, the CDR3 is TGTGCCAGCAGCTTAAGGGGAGGGACAACGATCTACTCTGGAAACACCATATATTTT. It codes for CASSLRGGTTIYSGNTIYF.

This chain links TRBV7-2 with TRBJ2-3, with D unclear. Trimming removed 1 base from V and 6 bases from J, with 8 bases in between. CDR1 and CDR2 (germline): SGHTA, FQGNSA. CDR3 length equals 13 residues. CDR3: CASSLVMSDTQYF. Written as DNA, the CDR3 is TGTGCCAGCAGCTTAGTGATGAGCGATACGCAGTATTTT.